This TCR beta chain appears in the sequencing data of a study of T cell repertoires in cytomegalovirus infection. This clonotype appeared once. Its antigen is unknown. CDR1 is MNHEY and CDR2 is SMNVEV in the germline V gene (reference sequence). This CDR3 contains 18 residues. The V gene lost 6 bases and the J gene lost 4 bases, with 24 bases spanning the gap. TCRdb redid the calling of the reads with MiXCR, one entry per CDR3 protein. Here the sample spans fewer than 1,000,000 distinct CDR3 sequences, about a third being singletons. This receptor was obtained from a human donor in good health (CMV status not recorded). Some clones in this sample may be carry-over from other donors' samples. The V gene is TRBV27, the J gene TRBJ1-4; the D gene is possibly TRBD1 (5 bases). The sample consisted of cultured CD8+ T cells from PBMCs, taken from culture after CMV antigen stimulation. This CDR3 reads CASSLRPPPGLDNEKLFF. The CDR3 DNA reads TGTGCCAGCAGCCTTAGACCCCCTCCAGGGCTAGATAATGAAAAACTGTTTTTT.